This T cell receptor beta chain comes out of a study of T cell repertoires in cytomegalovirus infection. Whole-study context: Recently identified HLA-C-restricted CMV epitopes and well-studied HLA-B-restricted CMV epitopes were used by the study.

Each CDR3 protein is one row after TCRdb ran MiXCR on the reads. The top ten hold approximately 19% of the sample, which has about 280,000 distinct CDR3 sequences, 20% to 25% seen once. Findings of the study overall: The ex vivo response showed dominance by HLA-C-restricted CMV-specific TCR beta clonotypes.

Remarks on this clonotype: As yet, its antigen is unknown.

This CDR3 comprises 16 residues. Germline V gene sequence: CDR1 LGHDT, CDR2 YNNKEL (reference sequence). With 0 bases removed from V and 5 bases from J, the gap between germline ends came to 14 bases. The sequencing here drew on cultured PBMCs, taken from culture after CMV antigen stimulation. This chain links TRBV3-1 with TRBJ2-1; D gene ambiguous. This TCR was recovered from a human donor in good health (CMV status not recorded). Some clones in this sample may be carry-over from other donors' samples. The CDR3: CASSQEGTQRNNEQFF. CDR3 sequence (DNA): TGTGCCAGCAGCCAAGAAGGTACCCAGAGGAACAATGAGCAGTTCTTC.